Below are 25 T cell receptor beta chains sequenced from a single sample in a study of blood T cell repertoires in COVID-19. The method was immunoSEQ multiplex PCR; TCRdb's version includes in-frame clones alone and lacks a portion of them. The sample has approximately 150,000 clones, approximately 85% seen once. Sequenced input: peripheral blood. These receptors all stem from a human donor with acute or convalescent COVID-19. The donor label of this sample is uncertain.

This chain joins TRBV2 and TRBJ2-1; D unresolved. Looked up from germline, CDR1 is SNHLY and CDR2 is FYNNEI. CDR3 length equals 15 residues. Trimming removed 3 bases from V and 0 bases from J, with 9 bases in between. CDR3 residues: CASSEAASSYNEQFF. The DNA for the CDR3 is TGTGCCAGCAGTGAGGCGGCTAGCTCCTACAATGAGCAGTTCTTC.

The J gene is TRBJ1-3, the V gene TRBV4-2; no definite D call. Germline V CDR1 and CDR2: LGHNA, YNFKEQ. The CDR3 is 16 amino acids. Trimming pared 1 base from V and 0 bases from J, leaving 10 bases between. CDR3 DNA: TGTGCCAGCAGCCAAGGCTCAGGCGTCTCTGGAAACACCATATATTTT. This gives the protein CASSQGSGVSGNTIYF.

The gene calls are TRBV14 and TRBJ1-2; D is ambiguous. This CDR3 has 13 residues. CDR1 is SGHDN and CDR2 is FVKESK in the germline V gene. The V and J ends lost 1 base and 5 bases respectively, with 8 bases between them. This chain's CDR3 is CASSQGQNYGYTF. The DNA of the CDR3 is TGTGCCAGCAGCCAAGGGCAGAATTATGGCTACACCTTC.

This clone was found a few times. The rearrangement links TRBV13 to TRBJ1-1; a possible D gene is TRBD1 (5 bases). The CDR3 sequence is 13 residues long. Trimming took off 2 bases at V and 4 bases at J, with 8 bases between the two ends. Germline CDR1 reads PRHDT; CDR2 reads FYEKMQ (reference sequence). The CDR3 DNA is TGTGCCAGCAGCTTACAGGGTGCCACTGAAGCTTTCTTT. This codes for CASSLQGATEAFF. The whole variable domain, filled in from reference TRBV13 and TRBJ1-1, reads AAGVIQSPRHLIKEKRETATLKCYPIPRHDTVYWYQQGPGQDPQFLISFYEKMQSDKGSIPDRFSAQQFSDYHSELNMSSLELGDSALYFCASSLQGATEAFFGQGTRLTVV.

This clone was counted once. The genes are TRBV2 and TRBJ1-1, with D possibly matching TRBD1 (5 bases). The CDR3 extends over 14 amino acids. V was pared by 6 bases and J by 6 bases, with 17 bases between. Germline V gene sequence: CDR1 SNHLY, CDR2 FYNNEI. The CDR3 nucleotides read TGTGCCAGCAGAGACCGGGACGCTAGCGCTGAAGCTTTCTTT. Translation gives CASRDRDASAEAFF.

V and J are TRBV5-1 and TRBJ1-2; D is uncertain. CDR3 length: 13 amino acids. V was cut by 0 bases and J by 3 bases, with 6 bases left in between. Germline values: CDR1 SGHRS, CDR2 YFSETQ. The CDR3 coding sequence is TGCGCCAGCAGCTTGGGCGGGGACTATGGCTACACCTTC. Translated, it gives CASSLGGDYGYTF. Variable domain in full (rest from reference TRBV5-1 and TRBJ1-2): KAGVTQTPRYLIKTRGQQVTLSCSPISGHRSVSWYQQTPGQGLQFLFEYFSETQRNKGNFPGRFSGRQFSNSRSEMNVSTLELGDSALYLCASSLGGDYGYTFGSGTRLTVV.

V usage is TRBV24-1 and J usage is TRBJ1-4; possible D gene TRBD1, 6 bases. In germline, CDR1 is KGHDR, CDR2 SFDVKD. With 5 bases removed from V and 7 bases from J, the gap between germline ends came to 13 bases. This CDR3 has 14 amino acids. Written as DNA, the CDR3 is TGTGCCACCAGTGCTGGGCAGGGGAGTGAAAAACTGTTTTTT. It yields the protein CATSAGQGSEKLFF.

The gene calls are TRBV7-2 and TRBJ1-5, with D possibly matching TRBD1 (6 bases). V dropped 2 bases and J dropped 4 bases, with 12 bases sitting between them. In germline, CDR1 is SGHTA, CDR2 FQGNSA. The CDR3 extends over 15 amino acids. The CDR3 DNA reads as TGTGCCAGCAGCTTAACCTGGACAGCTAATCAGCCCCAGCATTTT. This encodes CASSLTWTANQPQHF.

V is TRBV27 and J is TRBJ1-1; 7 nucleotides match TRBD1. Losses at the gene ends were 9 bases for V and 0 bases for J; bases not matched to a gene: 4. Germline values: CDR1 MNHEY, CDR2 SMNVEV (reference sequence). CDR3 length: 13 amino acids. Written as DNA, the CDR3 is TGTGCCAGTGAAGACAGGGTGAACACTGAAGCTTTCTTT. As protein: CASEDRVNTEAFF.

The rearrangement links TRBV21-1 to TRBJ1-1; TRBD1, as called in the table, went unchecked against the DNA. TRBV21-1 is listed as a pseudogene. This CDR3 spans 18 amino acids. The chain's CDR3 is CASSKVWLGTDMNTEAFF. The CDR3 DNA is TGTGCCAGCAGCAAAGTTTGGCTTGGGACAGACATGAACACTGAAGCTTTCTTT.

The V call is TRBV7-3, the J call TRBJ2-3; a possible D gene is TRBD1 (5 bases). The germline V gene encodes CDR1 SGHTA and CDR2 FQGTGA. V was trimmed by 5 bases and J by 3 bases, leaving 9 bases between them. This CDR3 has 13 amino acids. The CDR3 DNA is TGTGCCAGCAGCGGGGCAACAACAGATACGCAGTATTTT. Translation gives CASSGATTDTQYF.

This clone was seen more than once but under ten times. CDR3 in DNA: TGTGCCAGCAGTCCCCCGACAGGGAGGATCGACACTGAAGCTTTCTTT. Protein product: CASSPPTGRIDTEAFF. J is TRBJ1-1 and V is TRBV28; 7 nucleotides align to TRBD1. V lost 5 bases, J lost 3 bases, and 12 bases stayed unmatched. The length of the CDR3 is 16 residues. Germline V gene sequence: CDR1 MDHEN, CDR2 SYDVKM. Full variable domain (missing parts from reference TRBV28 and TRBJ1-1): DVKVTQSSRYLVKRTGEKVFLECVQDMDHENMFWYRQDPGLGLRLIYFSYDVKMKEKGDIPEGYSVSREKKERFSLILESASTNQTSMYLCASSPPTGRIDTEAFFGQGTRLTVV.

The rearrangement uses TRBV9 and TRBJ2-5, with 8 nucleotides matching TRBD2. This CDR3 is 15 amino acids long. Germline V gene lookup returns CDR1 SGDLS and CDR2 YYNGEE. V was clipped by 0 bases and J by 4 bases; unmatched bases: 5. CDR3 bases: TGTGCCAGCAGCGTAGCATCGGGGGGGCCAGAGACCCAGTACTTC. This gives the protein CASSVASGGPETQYF.

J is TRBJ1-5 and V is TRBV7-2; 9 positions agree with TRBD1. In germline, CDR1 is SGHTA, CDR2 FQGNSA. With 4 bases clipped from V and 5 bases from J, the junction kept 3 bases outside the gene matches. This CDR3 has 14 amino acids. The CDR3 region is CASSSRTGDQPQHF. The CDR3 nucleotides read TGTGCCAGCAGCTCGAGGACAGGGGATCAGCCCCAGCATTTT.

For the CDR3, the DNA is TGTGCCAGCAGCCCCGGCAGGCTGGGCAATCAGCCCCAGCATTTT. It yields the protein CASSPGRLGNQPQHF. This sequence joins TRBV27 and TRBJ1-5; D is unclear. Trimming removed 6 bases from V and 2 bases from J, with 14 bases in between. CDR3 length: 15 amino acids. Germline lookup yields CDR1 MNHEY and CDR2 SMNVEV (reference sequence).

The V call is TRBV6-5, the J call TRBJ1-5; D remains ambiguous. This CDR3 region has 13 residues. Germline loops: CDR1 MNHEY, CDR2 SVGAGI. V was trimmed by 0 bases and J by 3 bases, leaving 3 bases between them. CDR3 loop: CASSYSYNQPQHF. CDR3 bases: TGTGCCAGCAGTTACTCCTACAATCAGCCCCAGCATTTT.

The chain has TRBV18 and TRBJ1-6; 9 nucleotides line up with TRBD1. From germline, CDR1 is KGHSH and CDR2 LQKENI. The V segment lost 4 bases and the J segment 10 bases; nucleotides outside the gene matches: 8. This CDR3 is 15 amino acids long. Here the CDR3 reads CASSQSGTGKSPLHF. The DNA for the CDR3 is TGTGCCAGCTCACAAAGTGGGACAGGGAAATCACCCCTCCACTTT.

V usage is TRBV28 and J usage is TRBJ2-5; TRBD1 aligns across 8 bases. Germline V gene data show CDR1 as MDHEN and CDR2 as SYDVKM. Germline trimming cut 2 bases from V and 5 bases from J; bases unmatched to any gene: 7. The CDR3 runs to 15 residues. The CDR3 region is CASSLRPGGRETQYF. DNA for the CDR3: TGTGCCAGCAGTTTACGACCAGGGGGCAGGGAGACCCAGTACTTC.

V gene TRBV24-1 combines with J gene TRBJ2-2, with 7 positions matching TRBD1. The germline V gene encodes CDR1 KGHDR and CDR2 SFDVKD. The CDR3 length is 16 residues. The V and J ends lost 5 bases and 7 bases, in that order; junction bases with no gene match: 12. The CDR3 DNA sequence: TGTGCCACCAGTGCTAAATCGACAGGGCCCCGCGGGGAGCTGTTTTTT. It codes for CATSAKSTGPRGELFF.

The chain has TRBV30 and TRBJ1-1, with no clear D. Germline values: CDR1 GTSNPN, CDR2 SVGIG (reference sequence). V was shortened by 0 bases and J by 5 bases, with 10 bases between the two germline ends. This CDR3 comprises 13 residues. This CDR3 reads CAWSVGGTTEAFF. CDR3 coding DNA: TGTGCCTGGAGTGTAGGAGGAACGACTGAAGCTTTCTTT.

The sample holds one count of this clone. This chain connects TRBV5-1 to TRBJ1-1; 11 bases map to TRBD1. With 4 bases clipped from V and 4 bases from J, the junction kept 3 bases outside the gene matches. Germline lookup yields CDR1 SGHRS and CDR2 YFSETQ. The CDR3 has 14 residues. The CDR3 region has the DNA TGCGCCAGCAGCCGCGGGACAGGGGGCACTGAAGCTTTCTTT. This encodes CASSRGTGGTEAFF.

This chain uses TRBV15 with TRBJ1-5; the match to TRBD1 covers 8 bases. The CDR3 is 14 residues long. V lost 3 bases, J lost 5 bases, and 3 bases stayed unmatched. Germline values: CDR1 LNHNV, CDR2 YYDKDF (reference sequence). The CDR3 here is CATSRDRADQPQHF. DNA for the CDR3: TGTGCCACCAGCAGGGACAGGGCGGATCAGCCCCAGCATTTT.

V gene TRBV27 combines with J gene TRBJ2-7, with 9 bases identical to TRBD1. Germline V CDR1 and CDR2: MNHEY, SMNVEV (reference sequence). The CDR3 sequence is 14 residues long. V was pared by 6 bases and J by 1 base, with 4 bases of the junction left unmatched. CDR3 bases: TGTGCCAGCAGCTTTGGGACAGGGTCCTACGAGCAGTACTTC. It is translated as CASSFGTGSYEQYF.

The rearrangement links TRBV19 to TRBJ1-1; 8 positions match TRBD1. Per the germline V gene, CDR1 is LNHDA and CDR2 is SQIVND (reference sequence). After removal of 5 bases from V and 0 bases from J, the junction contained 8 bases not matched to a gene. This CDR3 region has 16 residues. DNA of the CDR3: TGTGCCAGTAGTCCCGGGACAGGACTTATGAACACTGAAGCTTTCTTT. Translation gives CASSPGTGLMNTEAFF.

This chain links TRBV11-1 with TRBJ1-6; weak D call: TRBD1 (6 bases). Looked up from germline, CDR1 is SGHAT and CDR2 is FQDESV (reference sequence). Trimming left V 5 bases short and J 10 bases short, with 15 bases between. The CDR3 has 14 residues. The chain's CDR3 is CASSKDSVGSPLHF. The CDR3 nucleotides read TGTGCCAGCAGCAAGGACAGTGTTGGATCACCCCTCCACTTT.